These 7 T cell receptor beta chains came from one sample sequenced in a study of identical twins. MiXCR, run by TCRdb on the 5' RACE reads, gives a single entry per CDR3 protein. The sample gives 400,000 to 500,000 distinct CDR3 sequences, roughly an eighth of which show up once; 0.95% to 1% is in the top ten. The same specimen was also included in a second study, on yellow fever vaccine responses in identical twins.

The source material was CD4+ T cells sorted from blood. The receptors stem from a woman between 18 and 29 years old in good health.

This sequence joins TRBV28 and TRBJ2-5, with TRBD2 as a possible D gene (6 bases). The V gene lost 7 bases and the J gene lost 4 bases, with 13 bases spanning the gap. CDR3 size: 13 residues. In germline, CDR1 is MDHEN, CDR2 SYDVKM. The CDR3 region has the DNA TGTGCCAGCAAGCCCGGGGGTAGAGAGACCCAGTACTTC. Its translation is CASKPGGRETQYF.

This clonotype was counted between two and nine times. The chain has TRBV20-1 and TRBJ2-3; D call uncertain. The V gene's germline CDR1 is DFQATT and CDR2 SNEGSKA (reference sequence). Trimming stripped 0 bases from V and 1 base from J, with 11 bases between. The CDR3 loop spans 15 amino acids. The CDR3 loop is CSARDSRTGTDTQYF. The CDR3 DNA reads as TGCAGTGCTAGAGACTCCCGGACGGGCACAGATACGCAGTATTTT.

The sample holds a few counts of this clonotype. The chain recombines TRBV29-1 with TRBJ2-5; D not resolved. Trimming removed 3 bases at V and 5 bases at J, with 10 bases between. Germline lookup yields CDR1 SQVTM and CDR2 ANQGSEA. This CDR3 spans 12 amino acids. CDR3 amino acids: CSVDDARETQYF. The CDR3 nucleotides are TGCAGCGTTGATGACGCCCGGGAGACCCAGTACTTC.

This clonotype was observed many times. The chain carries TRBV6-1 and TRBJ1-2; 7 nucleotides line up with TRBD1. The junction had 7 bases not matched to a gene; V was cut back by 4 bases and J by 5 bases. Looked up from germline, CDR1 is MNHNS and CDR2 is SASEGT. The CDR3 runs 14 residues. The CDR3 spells CASSVGQEIYGYTF. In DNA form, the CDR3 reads TGTGCCAGCAGTGTCGGACAGGAAATTTATGGCTACACCTTC.

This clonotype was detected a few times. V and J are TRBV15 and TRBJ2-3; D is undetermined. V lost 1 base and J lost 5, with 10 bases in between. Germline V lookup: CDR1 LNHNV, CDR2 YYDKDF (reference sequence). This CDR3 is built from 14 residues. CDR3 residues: CATSRGASGDTQYF. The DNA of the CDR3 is TGTGCCACCAGCAGAGGGGCCTCAGGAGATACGCAGTATTTT.

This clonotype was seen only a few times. The CDR3 sequence: CASSYSGHSTEAFF. Here the CDR3 DNA reads TGTGCCAGCAGTTATTCGGGACATAGCACTGAAGCTTTCTTT. The chain carries TRBV28 and TRBJ1-1; weak D call: TRBD1 (6 bases). The ends were cut back, 4 bases at V and 4 bases at J, with 13 bases in the middle. The CDR3 spans 14 residues. Germline V gene lookup returns CDR1 MDHEN and CDR2 SYDVKM. Full variable domain (missing parts from reference TRBV28 and TRBJ1-1): DVKVTQSSRYLVKRTGEKVFLECVQDMDHENMFWYRQDPGLGLRLIYFSYDVKMKEKGDIPEGYSVSREKKERFSLILESASTNQTSMYLCASSYSGHSTEAFFGQGTRLTVV.

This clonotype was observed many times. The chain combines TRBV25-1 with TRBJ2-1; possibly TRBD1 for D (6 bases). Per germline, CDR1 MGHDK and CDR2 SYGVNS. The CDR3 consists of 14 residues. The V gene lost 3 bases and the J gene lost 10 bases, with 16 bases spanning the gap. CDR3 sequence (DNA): TGTGCCAGCAGTGATTCTAGGACAGTGGGGGAGCAGTTCTTC. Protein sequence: CASSDSRTVGEQFF.